The text below deals with one T cell receptor beta chain. The antigen remains undetermined. These data come from a study of cytomegalovirus exposure and HLA in healthy donors. Study outcomes and limitations: Rarity marked most TCR sequences, yet some public TCRs occurred in many donors. The authors confirmed in vitro that a few CMV-associated chains were specific for CMV antigens.

Clones were read by immunoSEQ multiplex PCR, and TCRdb kept only the in-frame ones, dropping some. This table holds 150,000 to 200,000 clones, approximately 81% found once. This CDR3 has 14 residues. V gave up 4 bases and J gave up 7 bases; unmatched junction bases: 1. The V gene's germline CDR1 is ENHRY and CDR2 SYGVKD. The chain is built from TRBV10-3 and TRBJ1-6; 10 bases line up with TRBD1. This receptor was identified in a man younger than 45 in good health and CMV-seropositive. Input material: PBMCs. CDR3 residues: CAISGGQGNSPLHF. DNA of the CDR3: TGTGCCATCAGTGGGGGACAGGGGAATTCACCCCTCCACTTT.